The T cell receptor (beta chain) described here comes from a study of Ad26.COV2.S vaccination and SARS-CoV-2 variants listed by TCRdb under 2021. At the level of the whole study: Vaccine-arm donors were drawn from COV1001, a multicentre, randomized, double-blind, placebo-controlled phase I-IIa trial of Ad26.COV2.S in healthy adults. A total of 32 samples were included in the TCR-sequenced set, comprising roughly 19 Ad26.COV2.S vaccine recipients, 5 placebo recipients and 8 SARS-CoV-2 convalescent individuals. The specificity and breadth of SARS-CoV-2-reactive T cell receptors after Ad26.COV2.S vaccination were assessed by TCRbeta repertoire sequencing. Participants in the trial were split at random into five groups of five each, receiving low-dose or high-dose Ad26.COV2.S once or twice, or else placebo on both occasions. Throughout the experiments and outcome assessment, investigators stayed blinded to trial group allocation. Ad26.COV2.S was given intramuscularly at 5x10^10 or 1x10^11 viral particles, as a single shot or as two shots 56 days apart. Overall study results and their limits: The authors noted that total T cell responses may have been underestimated by the TCR breadth and depth analyses. Non-spike TCR breadth was comparable between vaccine and placebo recipients, consistent with the vaccine containing only spike. Compared with placebo recipients, Ad26.COV2.S recipients showed higher spike-specific TCR breadth (P = 0.0014). Substantial breadth of spike-specific CD8+ and CD4+ T cell responses was reported after vaccination. The study was not powered for comparison of responses between vaccine doses or regimens.

The treatment or condition label, read with the paper, signifies: 15 to 20 received Ad26.COV2.S at low or high dose, single or two shots; several received placebo; per-sample allocation not given. For vaccine and placebo recipients, the sequenced repertoires came from samples collected on day 63 after the first injection. In Cohort 1b, about 27 adults aged 18-55 years were enrolled at a single site in Boston, USA, between 29 July and 7 August 2020. Ad26.COV2.S was a replication-incompetent adenovirus type 26 vector that expressed a prefusion-stabilized SARS-CoV-2 spike protein derived from the original Wuhan strain. Trimming at the junction amounts to 0 bases on V and 4 bases on J, and the germline ends lie 11 bases apart. Based on the germline V gene (reference sequence), the CDR1 and CDR2 sequences are WNHNN and SYGVQD. CDR3 length: 15 amino acids, cysteine to phenylalanine. The retained sequence is limited to the CDR3, 45 bases, with the frame set at the first base.

The immunoSEQ Assay was the method used to sequence TCRbeta CDR3 regions. After extraction, genomic DNA underwent amplification by bias-controlled multiplex PCR, followed by high-throughput sequencing. Per the authors' processing: Collapsing and filtering of sequences were performed to quantify the absolute abundance of each unique TCRbeta CDR3 region. T cell fraction was estimated by normalizing TCRbeta template counts to usable DNA, with usable DNA measured through amplification of reference genes found in all nucleated cells. Repertoire TCRs were annotated as SARS-CoV-2-specific when V gene, CDR3 amino acid sequence and J gene were exactly matched to a known reactive TCR set. MIRA supplied the reference SARS-CoV-2 TCR set, which was filtered for enrichment in COVID-19-positive ImmuneCODE repertoires so that public or cross-reactive TCRs were removed. Drawing on the MIRA antigens, annotated TCRs were analysed further at the level of specific ORF or position within ORF. Breadth was defined as annotated unique rearrangements over total unique productive rearrangements; depth was the summed frequency of those rearrangements. TCR breadth was compared between groups using two-sided Wilcoxon rank-sum tests. TCRdb took over this immuneACCESS table, retaining in-frame rearrangements with V and J assigned. Such tables are incomplete; in checked studies, under half of the missing clones stem from an unresolved V gene, and the remainder is unexplained. V and J calls and clone size are as listed in that table; D and trimming were resolved from the DNA. This sample lists about 350,000 clones; roughly 85% were detected once. The top ten clones comprise about 3.3% of the sample.

Only one count was recorded for this clone. Its antigen is currently not known. Base qualities are not at hand, and no much larger clone is one base apart. The chain employs TRBV10-1 and TRBJ2-3, with the D gene call left open. Material: peripheral blood, obtained in a trial of Ad26.COV2.S vaccine versus placebo. The source of this sequence is a person between 18 and 65 years old who received the Ad26.COV2.S COVID-19 vaccine or a placebo. The CDR3 amino acid sequence is: CASSESTMGADTQYF. Here is the DNA: TGCGCCAGCAGTGAGTCGACAATGGGCGCAGATACGCAGTATTTT.